Listed here are 25 T cell receptor beta chains from one sample, sequenced in a study of tumor-infiltrating lymphocytes in primary liver carcinoma. Both RNA and DNA were isolated together from around 20-30 mg of bulk tissue that had not been sorted. TCR beta cDNA was reverse-transcribed from roughly 0.45 ug of total RNA. The reaction used a constant-region primer and ProtoScript II reverse transcriptase. Construction of TCR beta libraries relied on three successive nested multiplex PCR rounds employing slightly modified ARM-PCR. The first two PCR rounds used TRBV1-TRBV30 primers with a Cbeta primer, roughly 10 cycles each. Each CDR3 protein is one row after TCRdb ran MiXCR on the multiplex PCR reads. The table lists roughly 120,000 distinct CDR3 sequences, about 68% of them singletons. The sequenced material came from liver tumor tissue from sampling region 1. Sample subset: tumor region T1, superior pole. The origin of the receptors is a woman in her sixties with primary liver carcinoma and hepatitis B virus infection.

This chain links TRBV5-4 with TRBJ2-5; 13 nucleotides agree with TRBD2. V lost 0 bases to trimming and J lost 5 bases; unmatched junction nucleotides: 7. Germline V CDR1 and CDR2: SGHNT, YYREEE (reference sequence). CDR3 length: 17 amino acids. CDR3 loop: CASSLARTSGSIETQYF. The CDR3 region has the DNA TGTGCCAGCAGCTTGGCAAGGACTAGCGGGAGCATTGAGACCCAGTACTTC.

Points on this clonotype: At one end, the junction sequence differs from germline, possibly due to a read error. This sequence joins TRBV6-5 and TRBJ2-7, with TRBD2 identical over 8 bases. Germline CDR1 and CDR2: MNHEY and SVGAGI. The CDR3 is 16 residues long. The CDR3 spells CASSYQPVAGPYEHYF. CDR3 DNA: TGCGCCAGCAGTTACCAACCGGTAGCGGGACCCTACGAGCACTACTTC.

Note on this clonotype: A single base separates this from a much larger clone, so it may be a read error. V is TRBV6-1 and J is TRBJ2-5; TRBD2 is a possible D gene (6 bases). The CDR3 runs to 14 residues. Germline values: CDR1 MNHNS, CDR2 SASEGT. CDR3 sequence: CVSSKGLGQQTQYF. CDR3 nucleotide sequence: TGTGTCAGCAGTAAGGGACTCGGGCAACAGACCCAGTACTTC.

Note on this clonotype: Relative to the germline gene, one junction end is altered; a read error may explain this. This rearrangement joins TRBV11-3 to TRBJ2-7; D is perhaps TRBD1 or TRBD2 (9 bases each). Germline CDR1 SGHNT, CDR2 YENEEA. The CDR3 loop spans 19 amino acids. The CDR3 here is CANSLVVYRGLAGSYEQYF. The CDR3 coding sequence is TGTGCCAACAGCTTAGTCGTATACAGGGGGCTAGCGGGATCCTACGAGCAGTACTTC.

This clonotype occurred many times. The rearrangement joins TRBV29-1 to TRBJ2-3; 7 bases map to TRBD2. Germline V gene sequence: CDR1 SQVTM, CDR2 ANQGSEA. The CDR3 loop spans 13 amino acids. Trimming took 6 bases from V and 2 from J; bases not matched to a gene: 5. The CDR3 here is CSVMRGNTDTQYF. The CDR3 nucleotides read TGCAGCGTGATGCGGGGGAACACAGATACGCAGTATTTT.

This clonotype was recorded many times. This chain connects TRBV6-5 to TRBJ2-6; 9 positions agree with TRBD1. The ends lost 5 bases at V and 1 base at J; junction bases unmatched: 3. Germline V gene data show CDR1 as MNHEY and CDR2 as SVGAGI. This CDR3 has 16 residues. The DNA of the CDR3 is TGTGCCAGCAGTCCGACAGGGGGGTCTGGGGCCAACGTCCTGACTTTC. It codes for CASSPTGGSGANVLTF.

This clonotype was seen repeatedly, ten times or more. This chain links TRBV6-6 with TRBJ2-7, with a possible D match to TRBD2 (5 bases). CDR1 is MNHNY, CDR2 SVGAGI, per germline (reference sequence). V was trimmed by 6 bases and J by 4 bases, leaving 16 bases between them. This CDR3 is 14 amino acids long. The CDR3 region is CASRDSSPPYEQYF. The CDR3 DNA follows: TGTGCCAGCAGGGACTCTAGCCCTCCATACGAGCAGTACTTC.

A word on this clonotype: A much larger clonotype is one base distant, so this may be a read error. The chain links TRBV6-5 to TRBJ2-7, with D perhaps matching TRBD1 or TRBD2 (5 bases each). The germline gives CDR1 MNHEY, CDR2 SVGAGI. The CDR3 has 15 amino acids. V was shortened by 2 bases and J by 2 bases, with 13 bases between the two germline ends. CDR3 sequence reads: CASSYPWDGAYEQYF. In DNA, the CDR3 is TGTGCCAGCAGTTACCCGTGGGACGGGGCCTACGAGCAGTACTTC.

To note about this clonotype: One end of the junction does not line up with germline, which may come from a read error. This chain links TRBV6-1 with TRBJ1-3; D gene uncertain. Looked up from germline, CDR1 is MNHNS and CDR2 is SASEGT. The CDR3 covers 15 residues. The CDR3 region is CASTPLRSSGNTIYF. The CDR3 nucleotides read TGTGCCAGCACCCCCCTTAGGAGCTCTGGAAACACCATATACTTT.

This clonotype appeared a few times. CDR3 in DNA: TGTGCCAGCAGCTTGTGGCTAGCAGAGTACCAAGAGACCCAGTACTTC. Translating it yields CASSLWLAEYQETQYF. This chain links TRBV11-2 with TRBJ2-5; D is perhaps TRBD2 (5 bases). Trimming removed 3 bases from V and 0 bases from J, with 14 bases in between. CDR3 length: 16 amino acids. Germline V lookup: CDR1 SGHAT, CDR2 FQNNGV.

In regard to this clonotype: With a much larger clone just one base away, this may be a read error. J is TRBJ1-5 and V is TRBV4-1; 8 positions agree with TRBD1. The ends lost 4 bases at V and 5 bases at J; junction bases unmatched: 10. Germline loops: CDR1 MGHRA, CDR2 YSYEKL. The CDR3 consists of 16 residues. The CDR3 loop is CASSLDPGGKDQPQHF. The CDR3 DNA follows: TGCGCCAGCAGCCTAGACCCAGGGGGCAAGGATCAGCCCCAGCATTTT.

The J gene is TRBJ2-7, the V gene TRBV29-1; 7 nucleotides align to TRBD2. CDR1 and CDR2 from the germline V gene are SQVTM and ANQGSEA. J lost 1 base, V lost 5 bases, and 8 bases had no gene match. CDR3 length equals 14 residues. The CDR3 sequence is CSVKPTSSSYEQYF. CDR3 nucleotides: TGCAGCGTTAAGCCGACTAGCAGTTCCTACGAGCAGTACTTC.

The chain joins TRBV11-2 to TRBJ1-2; D may be TRBD1 (6 bases). The CDR3 is 15 residues long. Trimming removed 10 bases from V and 4 bases from J, with 22 bases in between. Germline CDR1 reads SGHAT; CDR2 reads FQNNGV. CDR3 sequence: CAIRSTQGTVYGYTF. The CDR3, as DNA: TGTGCCATCAGGTCGACACAGGGAACGGTCTATGGCTACACCTTC.

This clonotype has a count of ten or more. CDR3 amino acids: CAWRREVSNEQFF. The CDR3 DNA sequence: TGTGCCTGGAGGCGGGAGGTTAGCAATGAGCAGTTCTTC. The V gene is TRBV30, the J gene TRBJ2-1, with 8 bases identical to TRBD2. V trimming: 3 bases; J trimming: 6 bases; junction bases outside the gene matches: 4. This CDR3 is built from 13 residues. Per germline, CDR1 GTSNPN and CDR2 SVGIG (reference sequence).

Concerning this clonotype: A much larger clone differs from this one at a single base, so this may be a read error. The chain is built from TRBV6-1 and TRBJ2-1; D gene uncertain. Germline V CDR1 and CDR2: MNHNS, SASEGT. CDR3 length: 13 residues. The CDR3 nucleotides read TGTGCCAGCAGTGAAGGGGATCCCAATAAGCAGTTCTTC. It codes for CASSEGDPNKQFF.

V usage is TRBV20-1 and J usage is TRBJ2-7; 10 bases map to TRBD1. V lost 7 bases to trimming and J lost 3 bases; unmatched junction nucleotides: 6. Germline-derived CDR1 and CDR2 are DFQATT and SNEGSKA (reference sequence). The CDR3 length is 13 residues. The CDR3 DNA follows: TGCAGTGTTAACCGGGACAGGGGCTACGAGCAGTACTTC. Translation: CSVNRDRGYEQYF.

The chain uses TRBV11-2 and TRBJ2-1, with TRBD2 matching 7 bases. The V segment lost 5 bases and the J segment 14 bases; nucleotides outside the gene matches: 6. Germline-derived CDR1 and CDR2 are SGHAT and FQNNGV. The CDR3 is made up of 11 amino acids. CDR3: CASSMGLREFF. The CDR3 region has the DNA TGTGCCAGCAGCATGGGACTACGTGAGTTCTTC.

For this clonotype: This may be a read error, as it is one base from a much larger clone. The genes are TRBV28 and TRBJ1-1; the D gene is possibly TRBD1 (6 bases). This CDR3 spans 13 amino acids. Trimming stripped 11 bases from V and 4 bases from J, with 17 bases between. The germline V gene has CDR1 MDHEN and CDR2 SYDVKM. The CDR3 loop reads CAGGGHTVTEAFF. In nucleotides, the CDR3 is TGTGCCGGCGGGGGACATACAGTCACTGAAGCTTTCTTT.

In its sample, this clonotype was seen a few times. This chain links TRBV5-5 with TRBJ1-1, with 7 bases fitting TRBD1. Trimming took 1 base from V and 0 from J; bases not matched to a gene: 12. CDR3 size: 18 residues. Germline-derived CDR1 and CDR2 are SGHKS and YYEKEE (reference sequence). CDR3 loop: CASSLRGGSEFMNTEAFF. CDR3 in DNA: TGTGCCAGCAGCTTGAGAGGGGGCTCCGAATTTATGAACACTGAAGCTTTCTTT. Combining the CDR3 with reference TRBV5-5 and TRBJ1-1 gives the whole variable domain DAGVTQSPTHLIKTRGQQVTLRCSPISGHKSVSWYQQVLGQGPQFIFQYYEKEERGRGNFPDRFSARQFPNYSSELNVNALLLGDSALYLCASSLRGGSEFMNTEAFFGQGTRLTVV.

About this clonotype: At one end the junction does not follow the germline gene, possibly because of a read error. The chain is built from TRBV7-9 and TRBJ2-3; D unresolved. Germline CDR1 SEHNR, CDR2 FQNEAQ (reference sequence). The CDR3 has 15 amino acids. CDR3 sequence reads: CASSLYGRSTDTQYF. DNA of the CDR3: TGCGCCAGCAGCTTGTATGGGCGAAGCACAGATACGCAGTATTTT.

This clonotype came up a few times. The chain is built from TRBV7-9 and TRBJ2-7, with a weak D call TRBD2 (5 bases). V lost 6 bases and J lost 5, with 11 bases in between. The germline CDR1 and CDR2 sequences are SEHNR and FQNEAQ (reference sequence). CDR3 size: 12 residues. The CDR3 protein is CASSRGGDEQYF. The CDR3 nucleotides read TGTGCCAGCAGTCGGGGTGGGGACGAGCAGTACTTC.

Regarding this clonotype: An end of the junction differs from the germline gene, which may be a read error. This chain connects TRBV11-2 to TRBJ1-2; D is unresolved. The length of the CDR3 is 15 residues. The germline CDR1 and CDR2 sequences are SGHAT and FQNNGV. CDR3 sequence (DNA): TGTGCCAACAGCTTAAGCCCCCTGGTTAGCTATGGCTACATCTTC. It yields the protein CANSLSPLVSYGYIF.

This clonotype was recorded many times. The gene calls are TRBV6-6 and TRBJ2-5; D not certain. The V gene lost 5 bases and the J gene lost 2 bases, with 15 bases spanning the gap. Germline CDR1 MNHNY, CDR2 SVGAGI (reference sequence). This CDR3 has 15 amino acids. CDR3 protein: CASSQNRLEQETQYF. In DNA form, the CDR3 reads TGTGCCAGCAGTCAAAATCGCCTAGAACAAGAGACCCAGTACTTC.

Concerning this clonotype: At one of its ends the junction is not consistent with the germline gene, which may arise from a read error. The chain uses TRBV29-1 and TRBJ2-1; D remains unclear. This CDR3 contains 10 residues. From germline, CDR1 is SQVTM and CDR2 ANQGSEA. The CDR3 protein is CISYYNKQFF. The CDR3 DNA reads TGCATCTCCTACTACAATAAGCAGTTCTTC.

The CDR3 DNA reads as TGTGCCAGCAGTGAAGGATGGTCCTCCCTAAGCACTTCCTACGAGCAGTACTTC. Translation gives CASSEGWSSLSTSYEQYF. The rearrangement joins TRBV25-1 to TRBJ2-7; D remains unclear. Germline CDR1 is MGHDK and CDR2 is SYGVNS. This CDR3 has 18 amino acids. V dropped 2 bases and J dropped 1 base, with 21 bases sitting between them.